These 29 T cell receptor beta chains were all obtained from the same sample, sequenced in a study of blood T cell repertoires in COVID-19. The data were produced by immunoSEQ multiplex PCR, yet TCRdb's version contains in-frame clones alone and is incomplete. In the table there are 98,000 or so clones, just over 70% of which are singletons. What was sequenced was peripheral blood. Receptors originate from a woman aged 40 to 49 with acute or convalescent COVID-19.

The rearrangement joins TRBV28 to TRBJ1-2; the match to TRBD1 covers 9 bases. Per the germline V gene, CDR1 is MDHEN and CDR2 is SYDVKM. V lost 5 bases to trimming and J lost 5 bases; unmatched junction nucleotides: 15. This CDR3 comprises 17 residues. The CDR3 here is CASSPITGQGKRYGYTF. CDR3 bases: TGTGCCAGCAGTCCAATTACGGGACAGGGAAAGCGGTATGGCTACACCTTC.

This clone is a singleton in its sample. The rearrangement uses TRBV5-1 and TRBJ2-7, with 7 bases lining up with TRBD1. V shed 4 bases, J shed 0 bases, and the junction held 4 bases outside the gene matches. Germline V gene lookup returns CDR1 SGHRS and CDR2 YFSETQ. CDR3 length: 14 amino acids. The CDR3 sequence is CASSTGQSSYEQYF. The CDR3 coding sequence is TGCGCCAGCAGCACGGGACAGAGCTCCTACGAGCAGTACTTC.

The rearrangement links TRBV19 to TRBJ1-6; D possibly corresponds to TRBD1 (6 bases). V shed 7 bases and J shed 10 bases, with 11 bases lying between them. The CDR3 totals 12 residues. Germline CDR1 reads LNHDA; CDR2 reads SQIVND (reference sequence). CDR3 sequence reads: CASNTGLSPLHF. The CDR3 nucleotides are TGTGCCAGTAACACAGGGCTCTCACCCCTCCACTTT.

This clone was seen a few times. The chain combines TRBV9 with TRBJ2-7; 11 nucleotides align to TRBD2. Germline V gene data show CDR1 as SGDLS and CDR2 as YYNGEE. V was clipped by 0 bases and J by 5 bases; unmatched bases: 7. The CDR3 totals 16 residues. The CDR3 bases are TGTGCCAGCAGCGTAGAGCCCGGGACTAGCGGCCACGAGCAGTACTTC. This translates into CASSVEPGTSGHEQYF.

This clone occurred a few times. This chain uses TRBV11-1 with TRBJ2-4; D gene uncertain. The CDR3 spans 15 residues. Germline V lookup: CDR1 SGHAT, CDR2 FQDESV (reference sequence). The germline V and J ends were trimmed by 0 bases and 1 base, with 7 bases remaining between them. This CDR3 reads CASSLATRAKNIQYF. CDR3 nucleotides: TGTGCCAGCAGCTTAGCAACGAGGGCCAAAAACATTCAGTACTTC.

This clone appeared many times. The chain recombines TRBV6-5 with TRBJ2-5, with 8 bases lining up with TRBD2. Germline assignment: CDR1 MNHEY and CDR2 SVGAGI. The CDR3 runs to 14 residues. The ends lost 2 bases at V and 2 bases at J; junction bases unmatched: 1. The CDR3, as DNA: TGTGCCAGCAGTTACGGGACTAGTCAAGAGACCCAGTACTTC. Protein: CASSYGTSQETQYF.

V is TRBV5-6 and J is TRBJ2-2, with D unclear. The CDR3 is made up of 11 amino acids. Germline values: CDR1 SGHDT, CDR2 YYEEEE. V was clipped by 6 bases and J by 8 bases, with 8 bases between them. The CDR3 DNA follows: TGTGCCAGCACCAGCAGGGGGGAGCTGTTTTTT. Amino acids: CASTSRGELFF.

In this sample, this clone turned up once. The CDR3 reads CASSPNGQQETQYF. The CDR3 nucleotides are TGTGCCAGCAGCCCCAACGGACAGCAAGAGACCCAGTACTTC. The chain couples TRBV7-3 to TRBJ2-5, with a possible D match to TRBD1 (6 bases). CDR3 length equals 14 residues. Trimming stripped 5 bases from V and 2 bases from J, with 12 bases between. The germline V gene has CDR1 SGHTA and CDR2 FQGTGA. Together with reference TRBV7-3 and TRBJ2-5, the CDR3 gives the full variable domain: GAGVSQTPSNKVTEKGKYVELRCDPISGHTALYWYRQSLGQGPEFLIYFQGTGAADDSGLPNDRFFAVRPEGSVSTLKIQRTERGDSAVYLCASSPNGQQETQYFGPGTRLLVL.

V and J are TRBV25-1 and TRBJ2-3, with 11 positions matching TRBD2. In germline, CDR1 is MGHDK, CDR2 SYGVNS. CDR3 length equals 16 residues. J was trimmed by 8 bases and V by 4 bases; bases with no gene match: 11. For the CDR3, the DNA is TGTGCCAGCAGTGGAGTAGCGGGGGGGACCAGTAGTACGCAGTATTTT. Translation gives CASSGVAGGTSSTQYF.

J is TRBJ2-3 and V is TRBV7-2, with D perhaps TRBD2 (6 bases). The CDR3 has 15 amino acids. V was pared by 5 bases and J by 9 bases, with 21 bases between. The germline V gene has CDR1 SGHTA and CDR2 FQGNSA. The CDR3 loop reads CASSPSGLGRKTQYF. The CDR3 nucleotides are TGTGCCAGCAGCCCCTCCGGGTTGGGGAGGAAAACGCAGTATTTT. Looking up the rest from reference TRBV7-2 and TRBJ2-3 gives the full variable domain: GAGVSQSPSNKVTEKGKDVELRCDPISGHTALYWYRQSLGQGLEFLIYFQGNSAPDKSGLPSDRFSAERTGGSVSTLTIQRTQQEDSAVYLCASSPSGLGRKTQYFGPGTRLTVL.

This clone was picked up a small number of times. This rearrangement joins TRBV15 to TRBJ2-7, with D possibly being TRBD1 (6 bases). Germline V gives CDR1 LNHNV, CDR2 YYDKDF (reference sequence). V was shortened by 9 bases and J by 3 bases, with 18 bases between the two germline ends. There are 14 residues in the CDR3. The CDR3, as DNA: TGTGCCACTTCTGCACAGGGCGGGTACTACGAGCAGTACTTC. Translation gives CATSAQGGYYEQYF.

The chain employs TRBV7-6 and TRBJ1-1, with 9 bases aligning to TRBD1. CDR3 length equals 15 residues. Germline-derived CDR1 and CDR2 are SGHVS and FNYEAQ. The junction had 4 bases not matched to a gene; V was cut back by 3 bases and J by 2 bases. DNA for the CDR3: TGTGCCAGCAGCTTCCTACAGGGGGCCAACACTGAAGCTTTCTTT. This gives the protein CASSFLQGANTEAFF.

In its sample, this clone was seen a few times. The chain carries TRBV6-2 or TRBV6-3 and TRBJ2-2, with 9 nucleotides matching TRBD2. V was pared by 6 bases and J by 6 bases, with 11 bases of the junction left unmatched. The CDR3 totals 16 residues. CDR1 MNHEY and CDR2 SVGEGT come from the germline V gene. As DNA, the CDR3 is TGTGCCAGCAGCGACGGGGCTAGCGGGGATTCCGGGGAGCTGTTTTTT. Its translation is CASSDGASGDSGELFF.

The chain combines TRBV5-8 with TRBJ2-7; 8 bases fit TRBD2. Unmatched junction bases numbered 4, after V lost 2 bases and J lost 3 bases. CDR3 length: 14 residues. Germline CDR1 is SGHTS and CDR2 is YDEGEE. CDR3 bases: TGTGCCAGCAGCTTACGGGGGGGGAACTACGAGCAGTACTTC. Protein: CASSLRGGNYEQYF.

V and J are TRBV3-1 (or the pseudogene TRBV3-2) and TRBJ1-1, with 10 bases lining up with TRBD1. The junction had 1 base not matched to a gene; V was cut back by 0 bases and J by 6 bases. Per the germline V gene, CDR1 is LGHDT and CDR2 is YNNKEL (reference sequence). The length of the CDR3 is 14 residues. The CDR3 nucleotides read TGTGCCAGCAGCCAAGAGGACAGGGGGTCTGAAGCTTTCTTT. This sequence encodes CASSQEDRGSEAFF.

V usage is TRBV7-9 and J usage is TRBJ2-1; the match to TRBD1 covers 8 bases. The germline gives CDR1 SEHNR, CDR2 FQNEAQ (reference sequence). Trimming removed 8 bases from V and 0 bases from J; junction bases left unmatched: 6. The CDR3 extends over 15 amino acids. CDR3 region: CASPGGLSSYNEQFF. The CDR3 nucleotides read TGTGCCAGCCCAGGGGGCCTGAGCTCCTACAATGAGCAGTTCTTC.

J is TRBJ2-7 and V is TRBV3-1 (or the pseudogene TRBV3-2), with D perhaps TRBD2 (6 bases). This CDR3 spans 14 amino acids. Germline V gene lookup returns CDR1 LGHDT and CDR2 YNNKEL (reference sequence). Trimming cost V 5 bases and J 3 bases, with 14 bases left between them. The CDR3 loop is CASSSPGVSYEQYF. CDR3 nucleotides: TGTGCCAGCAGCTCGCCGGGGGTAAGCTACGAGCAGTACTTC.

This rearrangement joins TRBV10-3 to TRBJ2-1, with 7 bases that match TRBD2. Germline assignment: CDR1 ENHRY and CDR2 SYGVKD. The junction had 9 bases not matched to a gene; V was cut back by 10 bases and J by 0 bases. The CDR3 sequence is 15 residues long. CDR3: CATWEGLSSYNEQFF. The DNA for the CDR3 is TGTGCCACGTGGGAGGGGTTGAGCTCCTACAATGAGCAGTTCTTC.

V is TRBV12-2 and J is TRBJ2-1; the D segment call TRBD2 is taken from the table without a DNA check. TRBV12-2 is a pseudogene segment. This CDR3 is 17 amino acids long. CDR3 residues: CASRLVAAGLRNNEQFF. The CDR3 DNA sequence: TGTGCAAGTCGCTTAGTGGCGGCGGGACTCAGAAACAATGAGCAGTTCTTC.

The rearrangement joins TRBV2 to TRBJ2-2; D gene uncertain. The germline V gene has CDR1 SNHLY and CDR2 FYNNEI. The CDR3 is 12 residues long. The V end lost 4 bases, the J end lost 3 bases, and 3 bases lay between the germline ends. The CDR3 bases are TGTGCCAGCAGTGGCGACACCGGGGAGCTGTTTTTT. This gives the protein CASSGDTGELFF. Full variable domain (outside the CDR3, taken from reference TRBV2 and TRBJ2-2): EPEVTQTPSHQVTQMGQEVILRCVPISNHLYFYWYRQILGQKVEFLVSFYNNEISEKSEIFDDQFSVERPDGSNFTLKIRSTKLEDSAMYFCASSGDTGELFFGEGSRLTVL.

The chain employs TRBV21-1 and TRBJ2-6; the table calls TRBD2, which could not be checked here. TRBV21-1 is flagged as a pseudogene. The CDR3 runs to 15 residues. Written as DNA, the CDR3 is TGTGCCAGCCGAAAAGGAGGGACTGGGGCCAACGTCCTGACTTTC. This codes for CASRKGGTGANVLTF.

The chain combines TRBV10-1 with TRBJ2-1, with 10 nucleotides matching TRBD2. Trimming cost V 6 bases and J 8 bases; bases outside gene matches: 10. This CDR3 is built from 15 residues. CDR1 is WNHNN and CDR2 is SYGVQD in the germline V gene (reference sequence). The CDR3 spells CASSPSGGAVYEQFF. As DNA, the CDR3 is TGCGCCAGCAGCCCAAGCGGGGGGGCAGTCTATGAGCAGTTCTTC.

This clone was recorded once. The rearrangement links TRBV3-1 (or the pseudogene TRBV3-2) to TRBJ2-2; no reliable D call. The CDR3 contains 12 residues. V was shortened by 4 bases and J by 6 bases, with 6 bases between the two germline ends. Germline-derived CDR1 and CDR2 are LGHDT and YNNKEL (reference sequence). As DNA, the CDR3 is TGTGCCAGCAGCCGAGTAGCCGGGGAGCTGTTTTTT. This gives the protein CASSRVAGELFF.

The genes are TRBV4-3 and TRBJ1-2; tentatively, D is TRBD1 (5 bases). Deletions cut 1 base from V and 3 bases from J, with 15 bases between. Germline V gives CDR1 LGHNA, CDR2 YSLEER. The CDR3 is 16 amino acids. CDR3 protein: CASSQAARVMDYGYTF. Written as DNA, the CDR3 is TGCGCCAGCAGCCAAGCCGCCAGGGTTATGGACTATGGCTACACCTTC.

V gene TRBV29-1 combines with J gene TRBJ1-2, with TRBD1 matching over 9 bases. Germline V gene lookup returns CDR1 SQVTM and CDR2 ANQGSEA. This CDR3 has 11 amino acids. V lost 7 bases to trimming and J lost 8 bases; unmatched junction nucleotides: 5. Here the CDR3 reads CSAPDRGGYTF. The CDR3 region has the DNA TGCAGCGCCCCGGACAGGGGAGGCTACACCTTC.

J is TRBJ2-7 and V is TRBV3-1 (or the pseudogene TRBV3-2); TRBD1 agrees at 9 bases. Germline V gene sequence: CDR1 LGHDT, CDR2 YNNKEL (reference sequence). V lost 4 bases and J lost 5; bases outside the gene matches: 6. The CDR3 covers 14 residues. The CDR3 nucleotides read TGTGCCAGCAGCCGTTTACAGGGGGCCCACGAGCAGTACTTC. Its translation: CASSRLQGAHEQYF.

Here the CDR3 reads CASSATPEPQHF. The CDR3 DNA follows: TGTGCCAGCAGTGCCACCCCAGAGCCCCAGCATTTT. The genes are TRBV12-3 or TRBV12-4 and TRBJ1-5; D remains unclear. The CDR3 totals 12 residues. The V end lost 5 bases, the J end lost 8 bases, and 10 bases lay between the germline ends.

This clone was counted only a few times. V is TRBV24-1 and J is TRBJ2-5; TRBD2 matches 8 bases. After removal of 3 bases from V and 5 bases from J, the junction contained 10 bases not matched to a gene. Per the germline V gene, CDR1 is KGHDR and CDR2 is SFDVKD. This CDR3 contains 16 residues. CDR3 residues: CATSDPQAGGQETQYF. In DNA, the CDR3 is TGTGCCACCAGTGATCCCCAGGCGGGGGGTCAGGAGACCCAGTACTTC.

CDR3 sequence (DNA): TGTGCCAGCAGCGTCGGGAGTTCACCCCTCCACTTT. Amino acid sequence: CASSVGSSPLHF. V gene TRBV9 combines with J gene TRBJ1-6; D remains unclear. Germline V gene sequence: CDR1 SGDLS, CDR2 YYNGEE. CDR3 size: 12 residues. The V gene lost 2 bases and the J gene lost 9 bases, with 6 bases spanning the gap.